Below, 7 T cell receptor beta chains from the same sample are listed, as sequenced in a study of neurological immune-mediated disorders. TCRdb called the 5' RACE reads again in MiXCR, with one record for every CDR3 protein. The repertoire holds 54,000 or so distinct CDR3 sequences, with 3.5% as singletons. The sequencing sample was made of PBMCs. These TCRs come from a woman aged 25 to 39 with multiple sclerosis.

Ten or more counts support this clonotype. The chain has TRBV20-1 and TRBJ2-7; 7 nucleotides align to TRBD2. With 7 bases clipped from V and 0 bases from J, the junction kept 9 bases outside the gene matches. The CDR3 consists of 14 residues. Germline V gene sequence: CDR1 DFQATT, CDR2 SNEGSKA (reference sequence). CDR3 amino acids: CSVQTGGGSYEQYF. The DNA of the CDR3 is TGCAGTGTTCAGACGGGGGGTGGCTCCTACGAGCAGTACTTC.

This chain uses TRBV20-1 with TRBJ1-1; the D is unclear. This CDR3 is built from 11 residues. Germline V gene sequence: CDR1 DFQATT, CDR2 SNEGSKA (reference sequence). V was cut by 3 bases and J by 7 bases, with 9 bases left in between. The CDR3 sequence is CSASLGVEAFF. The CDR3 nucleotides read TGCAGTGCTAGTTTAGGAGTTGAAGCTTTCTTT.

This clonotype has more than one count but fewer than ten. This chain links TRBV27 with TRBJ2-7; a weak D match, TRBD2 (5 bases). V lost 4 bases and J 2 bases, leaving 24 bases between the germline ends. The CDR3 is 18 amino acids. From germline, CDR1 is MNHEY and CDR2 SMNVEV (reference sequence). The CDR3 reads CASSSPHPIKQEAYEQYF. CDR3 DNA sequence: TGTGCCAGCAGTTCCCCGCATCCTATAAAGCAGGAGGCCTACGAGCAGTACTTC.

This clonotype was seen ten or more times. V and J are TRBV12-3 or TRBV12-4 and TRBJ2-1; possibly TRBD1 for D (6 bases). V was trimmed by 6 bases and J by 4 bases, leaving 10 bases between them. The CDR3 loop spans 13 amino acids. DNA for the CDR3: TGTGCCAGCAGGCCAGGGGAATACAATGAGCAGTTCTTC. Amino acids: CASRPGEYNEQFF.

This clonotype was picked up many times. The chain employs TRBV28 and TRBJ1-6, with D perhaps matching TRBD1 (6 bases). The CDR3 has 14 amino acids. Trimming left V 5 bases short and J 14 bases short, with 19 bases between. In germline, CDR1 is MDHEN, CDR2 SYDVKM. The CDR3 sequence is CASSRGGPLMALHF. The CDR3 region has the DNA TGTGCCAGCAGTAGAGGGGGGCCCCTAATGGCCCTCCACTTT.

This clonotype was seen at least ten times. The rearrangement links TRBV24-1 to TRBJ1-4; no clear D gene. The V and J ends lost 8 bases and 0 bases respectively, with 6 bases between them. In germline, CDR1 is KGHDR, CDR2 SFDVKD. CDR3 length: 13 amino acids. The CDR3 protein is CATKRATNEKLFF. The DNA for the CDR3 is TGTGCCACCAAGCGAGCAACTAATGAAAAACTGTTTTTT.

This clonotype showed up many times. V is TRBV5-1 and J is TRBJ2-3; 8 bases fit TRBD2. The V segment lost 2 bases and the J segment 0 bases; nucleotides outside the gene matches: 5. Germline values: CDR1 SGHRS, CDR2 YFSETQ. The CDR3 is 16 residues long. CDR3 amino acids: CASSLLAELSTDTQYF. In nucleotides, the CDR3 is TGCGCCAGCAGCTTACTAGCGGAGTTAAGCACAGATACGCAGTATTTT.